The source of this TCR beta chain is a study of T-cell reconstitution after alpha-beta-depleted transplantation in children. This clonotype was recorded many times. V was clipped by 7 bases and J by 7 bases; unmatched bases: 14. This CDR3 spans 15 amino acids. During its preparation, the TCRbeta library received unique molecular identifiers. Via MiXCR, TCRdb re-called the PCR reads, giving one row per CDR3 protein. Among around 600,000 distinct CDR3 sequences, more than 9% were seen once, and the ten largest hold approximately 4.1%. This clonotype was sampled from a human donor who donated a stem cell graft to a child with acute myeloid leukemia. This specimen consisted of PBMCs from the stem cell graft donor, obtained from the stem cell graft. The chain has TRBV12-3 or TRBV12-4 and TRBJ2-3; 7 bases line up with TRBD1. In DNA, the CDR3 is TGTGCCAGCATCGCCGGGACAGCTTCGCTTTATACGCAGTATTTT. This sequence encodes CASIAGTASLYTQYF.